A single TCR beta chain is shown here with its context. No antigen is known for it. These data are taken from a study of CD8+ T cells in alopecia areata. Study-level background: Treated patients received oral tofacitinib, 5 to 10 mg twice daily.

Findings and caveats of the study: Although TCR sharing was seen in mice, sharing across patients was less clear, possibly for HLA-related reasons.

The V gene end was trimmed by 5 bases and the J gene end by 1 base; junction bases not matched to a gene: 1. The germline gives CDR1 MNHEY, CDR2 SVGAGI. This CDR3 has 13 amino acids. The authors extracted RNA and reverse transcribed it into cDNA as the sequencing template. Method: immunoSEQ multiplex PCR; TCRdb's copy keeps in-frame clones and lacks some. The repertoire holds 150,000 to 200,000 clones, with approximately 65% as singletons. Stated treatment: oral pan-JAK inhibitor, 5-10 mg twice daily. Researchers took lesional scalp punch biopsies and peripheral blood from people who were alopecia areata patients. Cell sorting on a FACSAria was used to separate CD4+ and CD8+ T cells from the PBMCs.

The specimen was CD4+ T cells sorted from blood, collected at week 4, from a patient treated with tofacitinib. The V call is TRBV6-5, the J call TRBJ2-5; 7 bases fit TRBD2. The receptor was derived from a human donor with alopecia areata. The CDR3 reads CASSRGVQETQYF. The CDR3 DNA reads as TGTGCCAGCAGTCGGGGGGTCCAAGAGACCCAGTACTTC.